This T cell receptor (beta chain) was captured in a study of PD-L1 blockade in urothelial cancer. Study summary: Samples of blood were analyzed 3 weeks (second dose) and 6 weeks after treatment start. Specimens of blood held a median count of approximately 150,000 T cells.

The time point: pretreatment peripheral blood. Diagnoses among patients were locally advanced or metastatic urothelial carcinoma. There are 14 residues in the CDR3. Germline CDR1 reads MDHEN; CDR2 reads SYDVKM. With 2 bases clipped from V and 6 bases from J, the junction kept 2 bases outside the gene matches. Synthetic TCR analog templates were spiked into all PCRs individually. Here immunoSEQ multiplex PCR was the method, and the copy in TCRdb shows in-frame clones only, minus some. The data show 65,000 to 80,000 clones, with roughly 88% seen just once and 4.5% held by the top ten. A single count supports this clone.

This specimen was PBMCs, taken around atezolizumab (anti-PD-L1) treatment. The receptor comes from a man between 65 and 79 years old with urothelial cancer. The V and J genes are TRBV28 and TRBJ1-5; 9 bases are shared with TRBD1. CDR3 in DNA: TGTGCCAGCAGTTTAGGGACAGGGATTCAGCCCCAGCATTTT. Translating it yields CASSLGTGIQPQHF.